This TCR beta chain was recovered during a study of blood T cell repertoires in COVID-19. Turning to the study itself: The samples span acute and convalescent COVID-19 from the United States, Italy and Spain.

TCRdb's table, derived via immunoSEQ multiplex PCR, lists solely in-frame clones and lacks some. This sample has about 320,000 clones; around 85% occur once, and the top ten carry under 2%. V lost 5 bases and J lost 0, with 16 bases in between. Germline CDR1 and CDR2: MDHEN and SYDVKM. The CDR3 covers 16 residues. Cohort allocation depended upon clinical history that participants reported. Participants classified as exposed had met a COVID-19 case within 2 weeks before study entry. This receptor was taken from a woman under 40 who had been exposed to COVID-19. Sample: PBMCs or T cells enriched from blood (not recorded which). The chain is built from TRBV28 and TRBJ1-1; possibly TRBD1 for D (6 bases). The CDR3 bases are TGTGCCAGCAGTCCATATTCCGGGACAATGAACACTGAAGCTTTCTTT. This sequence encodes CASSPYSGTMNTEAFF. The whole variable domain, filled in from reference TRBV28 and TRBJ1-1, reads DVKVTQSSRYLVKRTGEKVFLECVQDMDHENMFWYRQDPGLGLRLIYFSYDVKMKEKGDIPEGYSVSREKKERFSLILESASTNQTSMYLCASSPYSGTMNTEAFFGQGTRLTVV.